This entry lists 5 T cell receptor beta chains sequenced from one sample in a study of T cell repertoires in ileal Crohn's disease (dated by TCRdb to between 2019 and 2020). To prepare the library, the immunoSEQ multiplex PCR assay was applied. This immuneACCESS table, as held by TCRdb, lists in-frame sequences with V and J called but not all clones. Of the missing ones, under half trace to an unresolved V gene in checked studies; the others have no known cause. The sample yields around 14,000 clones; about 73% were counted once. The ten biggest clones cover approximately 4% of the sample. Input material: ileal tissue. Receptor source: an adult with Crohn's disease.

The gene calls are TRBV5-1 and TRBJ1-3, with D tentatively TRBD1 (6 bases). Germline V gene data show CDR1 as SGHRS and CDR2 as YFSETQ. The CDR3 contains 15 residues. Deletions cut 4 bases from V and 0 bases from J, with 11 bases between. CDR3 sequence: CASSVTGSSGNTIYF. Here the CDR3 DNA reads TGCGCCAGCAGCGTGACAGGTAGCTCTGGAAACACCATATATTTT.

The chain links TRBV12-5 to TRBJ2-2; 9 bases are a match to TRBD2. The V gene end was trimmed by 9 bases and the J gene end by 4 bases; junction bases not matched to a gene: 6. The CDR3 has 14 amino acids. Germline CDR1 reads LGHNT; CDR2 reads FRNRAP. The CDR3 is CASKRGDLTGELFF. CDR3 nucleotide sequence: TGTGCTAGCAAGCGGGGGGACCTCACCGGGGAGCTGTTTTTT.

CDR3 nucleotides: TGTGCCAGCAGGCCCGGGACAGTAAATTCACCCCTCCACTTT. Amino acid sequence: CASRPGTVNSPLHF. The genes are TRBV6-5 and TRBJ1-6, with 7 nucleotides matching TRBD1. Trimming removed 6 bases from V and 7 bases from J; junction bases left unmatched: 6. Germline CDR1 MNHEY, CDR2 SVGAGI. The length of the CDR3 is 14 residues.

The chain links TRBV4-1 to TRBJ1-1; TRBD1 aligns across 7 bases. The CDR3 spans 14 residues. V lost 5 bases, J lost 4 bases, and 7 bases stayed unmatched. Germline V CDR1 and CDR2: MGHRA, YSYEKL. CDR3 sequence: CASSSDRRSTEAFF. CDR3 coding DNA: TGCGCCAGCAGCTCGGACAGGCGGAGCACTGAAGCTTTCTTT.

The chain is built from TRBV6-6 and TRBJ2-6; 8 nucleotides agree with TRBD1. The CDR3 covers 15 residues. CDR1 is MNHNY and CDR2 is SVGAGI in the germline V gene (reference sequence). Trimming at V came to 5 bases and at J to 3 bases, leaving 3 bases not matched to a gene. CDR3 residues: CASSKTGVGANVLTF. For the CDR3, the DNA is TGTGCCAGCAGTAAGACAGGGGTTGGGGCCAACGTCCTGACTTTC.